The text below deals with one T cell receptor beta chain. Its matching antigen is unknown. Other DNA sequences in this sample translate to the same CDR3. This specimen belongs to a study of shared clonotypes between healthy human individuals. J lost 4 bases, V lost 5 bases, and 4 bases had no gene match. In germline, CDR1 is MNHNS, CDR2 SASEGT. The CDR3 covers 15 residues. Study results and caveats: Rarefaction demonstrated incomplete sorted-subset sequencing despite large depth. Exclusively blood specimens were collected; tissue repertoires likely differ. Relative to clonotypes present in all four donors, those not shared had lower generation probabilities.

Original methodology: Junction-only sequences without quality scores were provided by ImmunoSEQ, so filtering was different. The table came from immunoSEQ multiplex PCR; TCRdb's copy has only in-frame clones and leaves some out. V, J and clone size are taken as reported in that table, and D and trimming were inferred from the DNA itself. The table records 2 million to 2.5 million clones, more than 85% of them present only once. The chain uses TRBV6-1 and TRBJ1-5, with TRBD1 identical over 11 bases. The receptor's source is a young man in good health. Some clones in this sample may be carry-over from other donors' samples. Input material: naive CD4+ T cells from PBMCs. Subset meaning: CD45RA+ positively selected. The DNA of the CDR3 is TGTGCCAGCAGTCGCCGGGACAGGGGGAATCAGCCCCAGCATTTT. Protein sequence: CASSRRDRGNQPQHF.